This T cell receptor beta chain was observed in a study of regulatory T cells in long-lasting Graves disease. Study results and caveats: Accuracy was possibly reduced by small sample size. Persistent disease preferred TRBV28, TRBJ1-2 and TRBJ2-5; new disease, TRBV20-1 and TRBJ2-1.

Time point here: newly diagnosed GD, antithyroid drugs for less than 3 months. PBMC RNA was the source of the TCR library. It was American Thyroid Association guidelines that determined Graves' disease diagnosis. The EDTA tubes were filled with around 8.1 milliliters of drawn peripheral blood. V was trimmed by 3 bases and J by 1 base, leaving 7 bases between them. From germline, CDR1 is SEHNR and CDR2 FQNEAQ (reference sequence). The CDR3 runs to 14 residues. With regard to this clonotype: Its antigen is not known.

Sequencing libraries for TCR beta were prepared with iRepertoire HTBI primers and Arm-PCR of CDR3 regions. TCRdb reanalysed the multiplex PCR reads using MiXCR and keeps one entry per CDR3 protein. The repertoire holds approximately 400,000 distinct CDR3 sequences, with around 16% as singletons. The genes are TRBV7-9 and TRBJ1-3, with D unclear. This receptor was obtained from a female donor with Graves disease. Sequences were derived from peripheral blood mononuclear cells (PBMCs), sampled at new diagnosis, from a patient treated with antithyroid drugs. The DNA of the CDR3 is TGTGCCAGCAGCTTGGTGCGGTCTGGAAACACCATATATTTT. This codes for CASSLVRSGNTIYF. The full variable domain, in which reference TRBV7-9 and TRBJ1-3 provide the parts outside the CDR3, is DTGVSQNPRHKITKRGQNVTFRCDPISEHNRLYWYRQTLGQGPEFLTYFQNEAQLEKSRLLSDRFSAERPKGSFSTLEIQRTEQGDSAMYLCASSLVRSGNTIYFGEGSWLTVV.